This T cell receptor beta chain was retrieved from a study of cytomegalovirus exposure and HLA in healthy donors (dated by TCRdb to 2017 to 2019). For the study in its entirety: A later analysis indicated that the roughly 130 validation repertoires were generated on the platform also employed for the 670 or so repertoires of the first cohort. The aim of the study was to test whether cataloging public T cell receptors could identify signatures of past pathogen exposure. A separate validation cohort of over a hundred different subjects was used in addition to the approximately 700-subject first cohort. The study combined high-throughput TCR immunosequencing, statistical association of individual TCRs with disease status, and machine learning to predict cytomegalovirus infection status.

Libraries were made using the immunoSEQ multiplex PCR assay. The paper's data handling went like this. A statistical classification framework was developed to diagnose cytomegalovirus status using the catalog of TCR beta chain sequences. TCRdb mirrors the immuneACCESS table, restricted to in-frame sequences. Some clones are absent from its copies; in checked studies, under half trace to an unresolved V gene, and the reason for the others is unknown. V and J calls plus clone size are reproduced from that table; the DNA served to infer D and trimming. For this sample there are roughly 330,000 clones; approximately 90% appear just once. The top ten clonotypes cover approximately 1.2% of the sample. The junction shows trimming of 6 bases on V and 9 bases on J, plus 21 bases between the germline ends. Including cysteine and phenylalanine, the CDR3 has 14 amino acids. Only the CDR3 region is kept as DNA, spanning 42 bases read in frame from base 1. For CDR1 and CDR2, the germline V gene (reference sequence) lists MNHEY and SMNVEV.

To note about this clone: Its antigen is still unknown. Nothing much larger sits one base from this clone, and base qualities are not available.

Donors formed part of the validation cohort, which comprised over a hundred subjects and was distinct from the first cohort of under 750 subjects. The research as a whole found: A later analysis had no HLA typing for the validation cohort, so co-occurrence there was scored across all 130 or so repertoires. The study gave a list of some 150 TCR beta chains associated with cytomegalovirus. The authors suggested that the approach could potentially be generalized to other disease states and immunological phenotypes. Across donors, most TCR sequences were observed very rarely, whereas some public TCRs were present in many individuals. The classifier was reported to diagnose cytomegalovirus status with high specificity and sensitivity in both the original and validation cohorts. In vitro tests confirmed that a few of the cytomegalovirus-associated TCR beta chains recognize cytomegalovirus antigens. A later analysis found that TCRs clustered in the first cohort also tended to co-occur in the 120 validation repertoires, with just under 95% of cluster scores above 0.

The sample was PBMCs. This sequence was found in a woman aged 25 to 39 in good health and CMV-seropositive. Here the chain combines TRBV27 and TRBJ2-7; perhaps TRBD1 is the D gene, with 6 bases matching. CDR3 loop: CASSEQGSSTVQYF. The nucleotide sequence reads as follows: TGTGCCAGCAGCGAACAGGGTTCTTCTACGGTGCAGTACTTC.